This T cell receptor beta chain was recorded in a study of T cell responses to AZD1222 COVID-19 vaccine (dated by TCRdb to the early 2020s). As for the study more broadly: AZD1222 recipients whose second dose came at about 4 weeks and those whose second dose came at about 12 weeks were combined into one group, since spike-specific TCR depth and breadth did not differ between the two schedules. TCR sequencing covered more than 230 trial participants: 200 to 220 given two doses of AZD1222 and about 26 given two doses of MenACWY control vaccine. Trial participants were enrolled by age into 18-55, 56-69 and 70-plus year subgroups, with approximately 150, 30 and 60 TCR-sequenced participants respectively. The research as a whole found: Conclusions about previously exposed vaccinees are limited because only five to seven AZD1222 recipients were SARS-CoV-2 seropositive at baseline. Because no day 14 peak-response samples were available, the repertoires could be characterized only after the peak T cell response. Most participants were white British and females outnumbered males, and the authors suggested that clonal diversity may have been underestimated. Spike-specific TCR breadth and depth rose significantly after two AZD1222 doses compared with day 0 and with MenACWY recipients. Reportedly, almost half of the unique spike-specific TCRs recognized epitopes lying outside the regions that are mutated in the B.1.351 and B.1.1.7 variants. The vaccine-associated CD4 TCRs covered the entire spike protein, and the dominant responses fell in regions 160-218 and 743-854. In the small 56-69-year group, the increase in depth fell short of significance, most likely because of low power.

The CDR3 regions of human TCRbeta chains were subjected to immunosequencing. The authors' pipeline ran thus. TCRs in the repertoires were matched against a reference library of SARS-CoV-2-specific TCRs that had been generated with the MIRA antigen-specificity platform. Breadth was defined as the fraction of unique TCRs that were SARS-CoV-2-associated, and depth was defined as the fraction of total T cells that were SARS-CoV-2-associated. Using the MIRA data, each spike-specific TCR was assigned both to the spike region to which the TCR was reactive and to a CD4 or CD8 class. Log10-transformed breadth and depth values were compared by one-way ANOVA with Sidak's multiple comparisons tests. As stored in TCRdb, this immuneACCESS dataset retains in-frame rearrangements with V and J assigned. A fraction of the clones does not appear; measured against another copy, unresolved V genes explain less than half of the discrepancy, and the remainder lacks a known reason. V and J calls and clone size are given by that table; D and trimming were obtained from the DNA. This sample has about 130,000 clones in its table, and approximately 90% of those were observed once. Of the sample, 6.5% to 8.5% falls within the top ten clones.

Details on this clone: Its antigen is currently not known. No clone much larger than this one lies a single base away; base qualities are absent.

V and J are truncated by 2 bases and 1 base respectively, leaving an intervening sequence of 6 bases. CDR1 is given as SGHDN and CDR2 as FVKESK, both from the germline V gene. The CDR3 covers 13 residues, taking in both the cysteine and the phenylalanine. The retained sequence is limited to the CDR3, 39 bases, with the frame set at the first base. This specimen's time point label, per the study, means: baseline before first vaccination. Vaccinee samples came from UK trials COV001 and COV002, including a single-blind randomized controlled phase 2/3 trial of AZD1222 (ChAdOx1 nCoV-19) in healthy adults. For TCRbeta chain sequencing, PBMC samples were collected from trial participants at day 0 and at day 28 after the second dose.

The chain couples TRBV14 to TRBJ2-7; the D gene cannot be named for sure. The sequence derives from an adult in good health. Sequencing used peripheral blood, obtained on day 0 of AZD1222 vaccination. The CDR3 reads as follows: CASSQSMSYEQYF. The sequence in DNA is TGTGCCAGCAGCCAATCAATGTCCTACGAGCAGTACTTC.